These T cell receptor beta chains were read from a single sample in a study of blood T cell repertoires in COVID-19. Clones were read by immunoSEQ multiplex PCR, and TCRdb kept only the in-frame ones, dropping some. The data hold around 140,000 clones, with approximately 80% observed a single time. Sequenced: peripheral blood. All receptors come from a man between 50 and 59 years old with acute or convalescent COVID-19. The CDR3 runs from the conserved cysteine through the conserved F or W. The D gene is left open where the match is weak. Rows may omit the clone size; those that give it use once, few, many or a size class.

>.|.|TRBJ1-2|15|TRBV11-2
TGTGCCAGCAGTTCCGTCAGGAGGACTAACTATGGCTACACCTTC
CASSSVRRTNYGYTF
>.|.|TRBJ1-3|15|TRBV20-1
TGCAGTGCTAGTCGGCAGGTCTTCTCTGGAAACACCATATATTTT
CSASRQVFSGNTIYF
>once|.|TRBJ1-6|13|TRBV6-5
TGTGCCAGCAGGAGGGAGGAGGATTCACCCCTCCACTTT
CASRREEDSPLHF
>.|.|TRBJ1-5|14|TRBV9
TGTGCCAGCAGCGTTGGGCAGGAAAATCAGCCCCAGCATTTT
CASSVGQENQPQHF
>.|.|TRBJ2-7|16|TRBV11-2
TGTGCCAGCAGCTTAGATCTTTTTGCGGACAGTTACGAGCAGTACTTC
CASSLDLFADSYEQYF
>few|TRBD2|TRBJ2-7|15|TRBV18
TGTGCCAGCTCACCTCGGGGACTAGTAATCTCCGAGCAGTACTTC
CASSPRGLVISEQYF
>.|.|TRBJ1-2|17|TRBV11-3
TGTGCCAGCAGCTTAGTGTGGGGACACCTAATCAACTATGGCTACACCTTC
CASSLVWGHLINYGYTF
>.|TRBD2|TRBJ2-1|18|TRBV7-2
TGTGCCAGTCGACCCGAGGGGGCTAGCGGGGGCCATTACAATGAGCAGTTCTTC
CASRPEGASGGHYNEQFF
>.|.|TRBJ1-1|13|TRBV6-6
TGTGCCAGCAGTTACTCGGCAGGGACTGAAGCTTTCTTT
CASSYSAGTEAFF
>.|TRBD2|TRBJ2-3|15|TRBV9
TGTGCCAGCAGCGTGGCAGCGGGGGGGGCAGATACGCAGTATTTT
CASSVAAGGADTQYF
>.|.|TRBJ1-1|13|TRBV14
TGTGCCAGCAGCCAAGGCGTGAACACTGAAGCTTTCTTT
CASSQGVNTEAFF
>.|.|TRBJ1-3|16|TRBV5-1
TGCGCCAGCAGCTTAAGAACACAGGGCCTCGGAAACACCATATATTTT
CASSLRTQGLGNTIYF
>few|.|TRBJ1-6|13|TRBV30
TGTGCCTGGAGATTAGGGGGAGGGTCACCCCTCCACTTT
CAWRLGGGSPLHF
>once|TRBD1|TRBJ1-2|12|TRBV6-5
TGTGCCAGCACTGGACAGGGGACTGGCTACACCTTC
CASTGQGTGYTF
>.|TRBD1|TRBJ2-2|16|TRBV19
TGTGCCAGTAGTCCTTATGGACAGGGGAACACCGGGGAGCTGTTTTTT
CASSPYGQGNTGELFF
>.|.|TRBJ1-1|13|TRBV5-4
TGTGCCAGCAACGGGGAGGGCTACACTGAAGCTTTCTTT
CASNGEGYTEAFF
>.|TRBD1|TRBJ2-3|15|TRBV4-1
TGCGCCAGCAGCCAACCGACAGGGGACACAGATACGCAGTATTTT
CASSQPTGDTDTQYF
>.|TRBD1|TRBJ1-4|16|TRBV7-9
TGTGCCAGCAGCTTAGGGACAGGGGTTAATAATGAAAAACTGTTTTTT
CASSLGTGVNNEKLFF
>.|.|TRBJ2-1|12|TRBV3-1/TRBV3-2
TGTGCCAGCAGCCAACGTGGGAGGGAGCAGTTCTTC
CASSQRGREQFF
>.|.|TRBJ2-3|15|TRBV9
TGTGCCAGCAGCCCCACTACACATTTCACAGATACGCAGTATTTT
CASSPTTHFTDTQYF
>.|TRBD1|TRBJ1-1|15|TRBV2
TGTGCCAGCAGTGAAGCCCGACAGGGAAGGACTGAAGCTTTCTTT
CASSEARQGRTEAFF
>.|.|TRBJ1-1|16|TRBV4-1
TGCGCCAGCAGCCAAACAGGGATCAGAATGAACACTGAAGCTTTCTTT
CASSQTGIRMNTEAFF
>.|.|TRBJ1-4|15|TRBV29-1
TGCAGCGCTCGCCTCCTTGGAGGACTTAATGAAAAACTGTTTTTT
CSARLLGGLNEKLFF
>.|.|TRBJ2-1|13|TRBV7-3
TGTGCCAGCAGCCTAAAGGACAGCCATGAGCAGTTCTTC
CASSLKDSHEQFF
>.|TRBD1|TRBJ2-2|16|TRBV5-1
TGCGCCAGCAGGGATCCGGGACAGGGGGACACCGGGGAGCTGTTTTTT
CASRDPGQGDTGELFF
>.|TRBD1|TRBJ2-1|15|TRBV7-9
TGTGCCAGCAGCCAAGGGGGCACCTACTACAATGAGCAGTTCTTC
CASSQGGTYYNEQFF
>.|TRBD1|TRBJ1-1|14|TRBV6-5
TGTGCCAGCATCCAAGGACAGGGACAGACTGAAGCTTTCTTT
CASIQGQGQTEAFF
>.|.|TRBJ1-5|15|TRBV5-1
TGCGCCAGCAGCTTGAGGGGGGGTGTGAATCAGCCCCAGCATTTT
CASSLRGGVNQPQHF
>.|TRBD1|TRBJ1-5|13|TRBV30
TGTGCCTGGAGCGACAGGGGGCTTCAGCCCCAGCATTTT
CAWSDRGLQPQHF
>.|TRBD1|TRBJ2-6|15|TRBV19
TGTGCCAGTAGAAGACAGGGCTCTGGGGCCAACGTCCTGACTTTC
CASRRQGSGANVLTF
>.|TRBD1|TRBJ1-2|15|TRBV11-2
TGTGCCAGCAGCTTAGAGGGCAGGGGGCTCGATGGCTACACCTTC
CASSLEGRGLDGYTF
>.|.|TRBJ1-1|13|TRBV9
TGTGCCAGCAGCGTGGCGGGGAACACTGAAGCTTTCTTT
CASSVAGNTEAFF
>.|.|TRBJ2-5|15|TRBV7-2
TGTGCCAGCAGCTTAGGTCCCGGGGTATGGGAGACCCAGTACTTC
CASSLGPGVWETQYF
>.|.|TRBJ2-7|15|TRBV5-5
TGTGCCAGCAGCTTGGACGGGACACGGGTTTACGAGCAGTACTTC
CASSLDGTRVYEQYF
>.|.|TRBJ2-5|15|TRBV19
TGTGCCAGTAGTATACGGGTGGACTACCAAGAGACCCAGTACTTC
CASSIRVDYQETQYF
>.|.|TRBJ1-1|13|TRBV9
TGTGCCAGCAGCGTCGACACTAACACTGAAGCTTTCTTT
CASSVDTNTEAFF
>once|TRBD2|TRBJ2-5|16|TRBV9
TGTGCCAGCGGAGAGGGAGCGGGGGGTACCTTAGAGACCCAGTACTTC
CASGEGAGGTLETQYF
>.|.|TRBJ2-5|14|TRBV7-2
TGTGCCAGCAGCTTAGGGACTGCCAAAGAGACCCAGTACTTC
CASSLGTAKETQYF
>.|.|TRBJ1-1|15|TRBV7-8
TGTGCCAGCAGGAAAAACAGGGCACTGAACACTGAAGCTTTCTTT
CASRKNRALNTEAFF
>.|TRBD1|TRBJ1-2|14|TRBV18
TGTGCCAGCTCACCAAACCAGGGGGATGATGGCTACACCTTC
CASSPNQGDDGYTF
>.|.|TRBJ1-2|13|TRBV7-6
TGTGCCAGCAGCTTAGCACAGGGCGATGGCTACACCTTC
CASSLAQGDGYTF
>few|.|TRBJ1-1|13|TRBV30
TGTGCCTGGAGTGTCCAGGGGAGCACTGAAGCTTTCTTT
CAWSVQGSTEAFF
>.|.|TRBJ1-1|14|TRBV6-6
TGTGCCAGCAGTCAGGCACAGGGTGGCACTGAAGCTTTCTTT
CASSQAQGGTEAFF
>.|.|TRBJ2-3|15|TRBV2
TGTGCCAGCAGGACGGACAAGAGCGATACAGATACGCAGTATTTT
CASRTDKSDTDTQYF
>few|TRBD2|TRBJ2-7|15|TRBV5-4
TGTGCCAGCAGCGTAGCGGGGGGGCCAGCTTACGAGCAGTACTTC
CASSVAGGPAYEQYF
>.|TRBD1|TRBJ1-1|17|TRBV5-1
TGCGCCAGCAGCTACGACCAACCGGGACAGGTGAACACTGAAGCTTTCTTT
CASSYDQPGQVNTEAFF
>.|.|TRBJ2-5|15|TRBV19
TGTGCCAGTAGCAATATATTAAGGGGGCAAGAGACCCAGTACTTC
CASSNILRGQETQYF
>.|.|TRBJ1-1|15|TRBV28
TGTGCCAGCGAAGCAACGGCGGGGGGCGACACTGAAGCTTTCTTT
CASEATAGGDTEAFF
>.|TRBD1|TRBJ2-3|14|TRBV3-1/TRBV3-2
TGTGCCAGCAGCCGGACAGGGGATATAGATACGCAGTATTTT
CASSRTGDIDTQYF
>.|.|TRBJ1-2|13|TRBV30
TGTGCCTGGAGTAACACAGGACACTATGGCTACACCTTC
CAWSNTGHYGYTF
>.|.|TRBJ1-6|16|TRBV19
TGTGCCAGTAAGCCGGGACACAGCTCCTATAATTCACCCCTCCACTTT
CASKPGHSSYNSPLHF
>.|.|TRBJ1-1|13|TRBV27
TGTGCCAGCACCCAATGGGCAGGCAGTGAAGCTTTCTTT
CASTQWAGSEAFF
>.|.|TRBJ2-5|14|TRBV7-8
TGTGCCAGCAGCTTAGGATTTGCAGGAGAGACCCAGTACTTC
CASSLGFAGETQYF
>.|TRBD2|TRBJ2-1|16|TRBV4-1
TGCGCCAGCAGCCAATTACTAGCGGGGACCAACAATGAGCAGTTCTTC
CASSQLLAGTNNEQFF
>.|.|TRBJ2-6|15|TRBV7-3
TGTGCCAGCAGCTGGGGCTACTCTGGGGCCAACGTCCTGACTTTC
CASSWGYSGANVLTF
>.|.|TRBJ1-1|15|TRBV7-3
TGTGCCAGCAGCTTAACAGGCCAGGTGAACACTGAAGCTTTCTTT
CASSLTGQVNTEAFF
>.|.|TRBJ2-7|14|TRBV7-9
TGTGCCAGCAGCTCCGGCAGGAACTCCTACGAGCAGTACTTC
CASSSGRNSYEQYF